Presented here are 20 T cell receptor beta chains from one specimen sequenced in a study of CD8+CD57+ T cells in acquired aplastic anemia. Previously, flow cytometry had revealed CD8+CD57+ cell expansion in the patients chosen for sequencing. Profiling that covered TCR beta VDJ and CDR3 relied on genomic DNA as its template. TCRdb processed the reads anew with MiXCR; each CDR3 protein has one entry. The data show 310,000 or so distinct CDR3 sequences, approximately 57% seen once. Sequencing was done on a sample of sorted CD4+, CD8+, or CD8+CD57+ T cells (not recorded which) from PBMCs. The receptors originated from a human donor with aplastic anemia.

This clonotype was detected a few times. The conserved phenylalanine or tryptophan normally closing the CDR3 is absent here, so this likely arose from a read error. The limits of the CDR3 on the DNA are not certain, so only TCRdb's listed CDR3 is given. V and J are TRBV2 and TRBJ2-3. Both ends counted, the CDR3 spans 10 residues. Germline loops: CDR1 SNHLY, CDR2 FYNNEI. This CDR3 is CASSLKTEHL.

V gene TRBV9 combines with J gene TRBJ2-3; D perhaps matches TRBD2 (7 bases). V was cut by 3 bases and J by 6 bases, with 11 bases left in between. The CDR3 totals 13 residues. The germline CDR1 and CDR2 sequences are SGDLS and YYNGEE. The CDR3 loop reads CASSGRGGDTQYF. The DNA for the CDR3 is TGTGCCAGCAGCGGAAGGGGGGGGGATACGCAGTATTTT.

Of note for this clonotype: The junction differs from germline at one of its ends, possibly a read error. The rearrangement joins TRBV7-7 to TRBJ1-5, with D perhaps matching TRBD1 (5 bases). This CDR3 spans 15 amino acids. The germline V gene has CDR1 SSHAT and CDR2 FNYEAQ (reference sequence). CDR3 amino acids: CASSLRGEGNQPQHF. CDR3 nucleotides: TGTGCTAGCAGCTTACGGGGGGAGGGCAATCAGCCCCAGCATTTT.

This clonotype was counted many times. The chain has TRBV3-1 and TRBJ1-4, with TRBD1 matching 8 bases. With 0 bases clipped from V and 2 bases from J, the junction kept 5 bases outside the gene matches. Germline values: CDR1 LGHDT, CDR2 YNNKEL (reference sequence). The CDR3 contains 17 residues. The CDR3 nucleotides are TGTGCCAGCAGCCAAGAGCGGCAGGGGGCGACTAATGAAAAACTGTTTTTT. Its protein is CASSQERQGATNEKLFF. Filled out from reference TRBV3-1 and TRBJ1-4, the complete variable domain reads DTAVSQTPKYLVTQMGNDKSIKCEQNLGHDTMYWYKQDSKKFLKIMFSYNNKELIINETVPNRFSPKSPDKAHLNLHINSLELGDSAVYFCASSQERQGATNEKLFFGSGTQLSVL.

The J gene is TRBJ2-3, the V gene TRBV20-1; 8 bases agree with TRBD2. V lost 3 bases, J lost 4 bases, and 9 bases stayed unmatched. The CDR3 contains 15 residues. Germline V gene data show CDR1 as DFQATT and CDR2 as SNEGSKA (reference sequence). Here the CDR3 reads CSARGWGLEADTQYF. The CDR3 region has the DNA TGCAGTGCTAGGGGATGGGGACTAGAGGCAGATACGCAGTATTTT.

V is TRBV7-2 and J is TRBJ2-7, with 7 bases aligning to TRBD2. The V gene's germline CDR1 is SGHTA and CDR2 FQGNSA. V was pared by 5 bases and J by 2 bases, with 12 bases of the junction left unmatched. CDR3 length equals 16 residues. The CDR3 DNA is TGTGCCAGCAGCCCCAGGTGGGGCGGGAGAACCTACGAGCAGTACTTC. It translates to CASSPRWGGRTYEQYF. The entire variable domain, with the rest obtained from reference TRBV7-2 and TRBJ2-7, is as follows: GAGVSQSPSNKVTEKGKDVELRCDPISGHTALYWYRQSLGQGLEFLIYFQGNSAPDKSGLPSDRFSAERTGGSVSTLTIQRTQQEDSAVYLCASSPRWGGRTYEQYFGPGTRLTVT.

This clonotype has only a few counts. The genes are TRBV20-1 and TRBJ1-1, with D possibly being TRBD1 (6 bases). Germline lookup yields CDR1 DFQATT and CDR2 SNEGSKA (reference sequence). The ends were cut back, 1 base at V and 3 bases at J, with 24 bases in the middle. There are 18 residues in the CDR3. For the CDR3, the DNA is TGCAGTGCTAGAGGTTTCGCCCAATTTCAGGGGTGGGACACTGAAGCTTTCTTT. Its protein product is CSARGFAQFQGWDTEAFF.

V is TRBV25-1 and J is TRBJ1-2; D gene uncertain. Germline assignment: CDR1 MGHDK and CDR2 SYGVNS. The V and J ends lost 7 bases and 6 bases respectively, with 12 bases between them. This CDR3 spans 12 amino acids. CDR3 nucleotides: TGTGCCAGCAACTGGGGATCCCATGGCTACACCTTC. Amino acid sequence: CASNWGSHGYTF.

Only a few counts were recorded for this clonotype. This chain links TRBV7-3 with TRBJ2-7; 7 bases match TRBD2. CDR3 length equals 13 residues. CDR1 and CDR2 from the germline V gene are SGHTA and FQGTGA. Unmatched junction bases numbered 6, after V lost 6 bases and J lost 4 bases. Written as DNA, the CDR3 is TGTGCCAGCAGTTTAGGACTAGGGTACGAGCAGTACTTC. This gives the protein CASSLGLGYEQYF.

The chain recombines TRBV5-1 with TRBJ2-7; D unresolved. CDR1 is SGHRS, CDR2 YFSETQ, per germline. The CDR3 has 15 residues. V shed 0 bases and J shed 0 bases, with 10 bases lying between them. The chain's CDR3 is CASSLAVGYSYEQYF. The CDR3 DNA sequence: TGCGCCAGCAGCTTGGCCGTGGGCTACTCCTACGAGCAGTACTTC.

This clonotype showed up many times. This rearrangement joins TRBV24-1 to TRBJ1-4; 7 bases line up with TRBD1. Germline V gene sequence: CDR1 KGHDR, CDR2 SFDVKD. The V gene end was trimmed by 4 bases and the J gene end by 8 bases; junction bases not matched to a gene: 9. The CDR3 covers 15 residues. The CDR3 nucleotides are TGTGCCACCAGTGACCCCCGAGACAGGGAAGAAAAACTGTTTTTT. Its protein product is CATSDPRDREEKLFF.

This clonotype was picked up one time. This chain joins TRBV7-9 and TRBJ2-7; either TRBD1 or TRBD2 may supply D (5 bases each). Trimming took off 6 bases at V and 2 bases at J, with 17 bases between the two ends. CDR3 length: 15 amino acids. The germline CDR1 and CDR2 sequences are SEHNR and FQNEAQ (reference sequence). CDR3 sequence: CASSYRGASPYEQYF. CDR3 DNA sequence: TGTGCCAGCAGTTATCGAGGGGCGAGCCCCTACGAGCAGTACTTC.

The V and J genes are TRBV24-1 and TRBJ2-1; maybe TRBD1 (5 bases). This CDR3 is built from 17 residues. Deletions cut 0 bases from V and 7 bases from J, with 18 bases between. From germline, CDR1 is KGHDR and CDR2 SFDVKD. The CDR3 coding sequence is TGTGCCACCAGTGATTTGGGGCAGGGCGCCATAGGTAATGAGCAGTTCTTC. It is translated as CATSDLGQGAIGNEQFF.

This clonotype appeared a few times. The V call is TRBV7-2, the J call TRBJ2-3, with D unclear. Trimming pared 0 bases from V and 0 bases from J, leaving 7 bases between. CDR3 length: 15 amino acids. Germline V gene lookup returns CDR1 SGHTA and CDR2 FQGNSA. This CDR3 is CASSLAARSTDTQYF. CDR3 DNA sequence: TGTGCCAGCAGCTTAGCGGCGAGGAGCACAGATACGCAGTATTTT.

CDR3 protein: CASSVGGTGIDEQYF. CDR3 DNA sequence: TGTGCCAGCAGCGTAGGCGGGACAGGGATCGACGAGCAGTACTTC. This chain uses TRBV9 with TRBJ2-7, with 9 nucleotides matching TRBD1. Germline V gene lookup returns CDR1 SGDLS and CDR2 YYNGEE. The CDR3 totals 15 residues. Trimming took 0 bases from V and 5 from J; bases not matched to a gene: 6.

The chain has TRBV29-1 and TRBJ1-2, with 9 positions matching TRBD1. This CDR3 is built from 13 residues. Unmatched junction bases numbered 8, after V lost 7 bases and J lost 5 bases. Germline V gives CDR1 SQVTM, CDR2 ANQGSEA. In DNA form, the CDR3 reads TGCAGCGCACAAACAGGGGGCTATTATGGCTACACCTTC. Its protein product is CSAQTGGYYGYTF.

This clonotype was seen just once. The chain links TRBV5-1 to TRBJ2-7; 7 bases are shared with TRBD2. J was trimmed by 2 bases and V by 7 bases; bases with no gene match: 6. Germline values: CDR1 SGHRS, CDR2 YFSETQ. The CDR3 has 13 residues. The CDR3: CASGEGSTYEQYF. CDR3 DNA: TGCGCCAGCGGGGAGGGCTCGACCTACGAGCAGTACTTC.

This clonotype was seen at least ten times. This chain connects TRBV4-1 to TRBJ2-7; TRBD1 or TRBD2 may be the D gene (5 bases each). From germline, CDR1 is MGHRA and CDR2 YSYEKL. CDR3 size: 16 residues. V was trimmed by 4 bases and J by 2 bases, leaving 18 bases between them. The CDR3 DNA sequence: TGCGCCAGCAGCCTCCAATCAACCGGGACCGCCTACGAGCAGTACTTC. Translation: CASSLQSTGTAYEQYF.

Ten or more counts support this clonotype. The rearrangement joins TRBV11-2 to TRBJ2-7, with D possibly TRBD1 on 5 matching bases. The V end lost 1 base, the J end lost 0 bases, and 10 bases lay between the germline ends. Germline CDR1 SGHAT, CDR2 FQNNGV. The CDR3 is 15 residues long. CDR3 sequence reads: CASSLGAGFSYEQYF. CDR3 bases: TGTGCCAGCAGCTTAGGTGCAGGGTTCTCCTACGAGCAGTACTTC.

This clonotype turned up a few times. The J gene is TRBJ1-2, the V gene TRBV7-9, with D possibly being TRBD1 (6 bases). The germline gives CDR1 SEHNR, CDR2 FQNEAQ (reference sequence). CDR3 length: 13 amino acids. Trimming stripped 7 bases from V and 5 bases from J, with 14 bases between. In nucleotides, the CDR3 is TGTGCCAGCACCCGACAGGAACGTTATGGCTACACCTTC. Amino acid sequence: CASTRQERYGYTF. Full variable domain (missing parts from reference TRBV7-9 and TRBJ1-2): DTGVSQNPRHKITKRGQNVTFRCDPISEHNRLYWYRQTLGQGPEFLTYFQNEAQLEKSRLLSDRFSAERPKGSFSTLEIQRTEQGDSAMYLCASTRQERYGYTFGSGTRLTVV.